The T cell receptor beta chain described here comes from a study of graft-versus-host responses after intestinal transplantation. On the study more broadly: Each of the recipients got a multivisceral, liver-intestinal, or isolated intestinal transplant.

The repertoire was sequenced with immunoSEQ multiplex PCR; TCRdb's copy has only in-frame clones and lacks some. The sample yields 120,000 or so clones, 90% to 95% seen once. V dropped 2 bases and J dropped 2 bases, with 4 bases sitting between them. CDR1 and CDR2 (germline): MNHEY, SMNVEV (reference sequence). The CDR3 loop spans 13 amino acids. About this clone itself: What it recognizes is unknown.

The TCR was taken from a human donor who received an intestinal transplant. The J gene is TRBJ1-5, the V gene TRBV27, with unresolved D. The specimen comprised unstimulated CD8+ T cells sorted from spleen or lymph node cells, sampled before intestinal transplant. DNA for the CDR3: TGTGCCAGCAGTTTAGCCCGCAATCAGCCCCAGCATTTT. Protein: CASSLARNQPQHF.